This T cell receptor beta chain came from a study of CD8 T cells in ankylosing spondylitis. Findings of the study overall: Apparently characteristic of ankylosing spondylitis blood was a TCR beta motif (fewer than 10 highly homologous variants).

With 1 base removed from V and 5 bases from J, the gap between germline ends came to 7 bases. In germline, CDR1 is LGHNA, CDR2 YNFKEQ. The CDR3 spans 13 residues. TCRdb used MiXCR to reprocess the 5' RACE reads, holding one entry per CDR3 protein. The sample contains fewer than 400,000 distinct CDR3 sequences, around 20% of which appear only once. This clonotype was seen more than once but under ten times. The antigen is undetermined. The material sequenced was blood, either unsorted or a sorted T cell fraction (not recorded which). J is TRBJ2-3 and V is TRBV4-2; no firm D call. This sequence was found in a male donor with ankylosing spondylitis. CDR3 DNA sequence: TGTGCCAGCAGCCAAGCTTCGAGAGATACGCAGTATTTT. It is translated as CASSQASRDTQYF.